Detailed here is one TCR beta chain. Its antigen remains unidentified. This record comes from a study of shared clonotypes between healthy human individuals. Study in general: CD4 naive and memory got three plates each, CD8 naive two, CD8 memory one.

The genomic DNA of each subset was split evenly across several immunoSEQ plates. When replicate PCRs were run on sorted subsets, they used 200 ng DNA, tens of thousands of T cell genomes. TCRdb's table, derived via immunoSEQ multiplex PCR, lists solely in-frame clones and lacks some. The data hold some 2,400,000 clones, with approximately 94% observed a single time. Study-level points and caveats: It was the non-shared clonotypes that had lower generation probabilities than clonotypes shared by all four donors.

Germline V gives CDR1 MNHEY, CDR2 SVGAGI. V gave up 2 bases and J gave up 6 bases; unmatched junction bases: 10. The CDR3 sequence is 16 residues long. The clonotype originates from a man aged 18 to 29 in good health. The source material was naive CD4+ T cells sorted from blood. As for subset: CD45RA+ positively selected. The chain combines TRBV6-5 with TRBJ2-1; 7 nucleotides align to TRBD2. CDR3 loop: CASSYSSAGALNEQFF. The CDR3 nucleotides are TGTGCCAGCAGTTACAGCTCGGCGGGAGCCCTCAATGAGCAGTTCTTC.